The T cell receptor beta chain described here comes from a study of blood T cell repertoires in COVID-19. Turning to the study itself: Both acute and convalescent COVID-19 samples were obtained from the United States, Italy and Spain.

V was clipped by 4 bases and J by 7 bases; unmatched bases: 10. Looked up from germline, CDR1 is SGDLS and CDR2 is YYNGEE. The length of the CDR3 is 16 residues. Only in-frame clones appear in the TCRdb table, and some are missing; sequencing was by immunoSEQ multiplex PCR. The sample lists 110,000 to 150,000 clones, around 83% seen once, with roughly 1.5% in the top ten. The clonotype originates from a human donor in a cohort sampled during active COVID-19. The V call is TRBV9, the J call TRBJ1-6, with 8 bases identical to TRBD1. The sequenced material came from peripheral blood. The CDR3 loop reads CASSQLGQGNNSPLHF. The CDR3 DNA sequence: TGTGCCAGCAGCCAACTCGGACAGGGAAACAATTCACCCCTCCACTTT.